The TCR beta chain under discussion was sequenced for a study of cytotoxic CD8 clonotypes in ibrutinib-treated CLL. The CDR3 has 16 amino acids. Germline-derived CDR1 and CDR2 are SGHRS and YFSETQ. The V segment lost 0 bases and the J segment 4 bases; nucleotides outside the gene matches: 8. Study-wide points: Clonality went up at the time of ibrutinib response, stayed stable in sustained remission, and later dropped back toward its baseline level at progression. Baseline clonality, above age-matched healthy donor levels, tracked circulating CD8+ T-cell counts.

TCRdb's copy holds only in-frame clones and misses some; the assay was immunoSEQ multiplex PCR. The data contain 65,000 to 90,000 clones, approximately 87% of them seen just once; the ten biggest clones take up 38%. Frozen PBMC stocks contributed around 2 micrograms of genomic DNA to the TCR beta libraries. This clone was observed a single time. The antigen is undetermined. The receptor was isolated from a human donor with chronic lymphocytic leukemia. Sequenced here: PBMCs, sampled after 24 months of ibrutinib treatment. This chain links TRBV5-1 with TRBJ2-5; the match to TRBD2 covers 8 bases. The CDR3 is CASSLGAGSGGETQYF. The DNA for the CDR3 is TGCGCCAGCAGCTTGGGGGCCGGGAGCGGGGGAGAGACCCAGTACTTC.